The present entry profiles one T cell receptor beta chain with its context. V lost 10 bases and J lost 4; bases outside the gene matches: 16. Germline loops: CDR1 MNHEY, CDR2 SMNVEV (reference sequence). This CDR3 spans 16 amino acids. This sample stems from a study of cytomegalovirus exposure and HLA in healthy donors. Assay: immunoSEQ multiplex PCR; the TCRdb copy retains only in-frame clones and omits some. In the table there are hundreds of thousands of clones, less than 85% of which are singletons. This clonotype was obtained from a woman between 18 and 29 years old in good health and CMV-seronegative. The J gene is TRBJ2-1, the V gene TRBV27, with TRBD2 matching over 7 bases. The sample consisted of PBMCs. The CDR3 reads CATRFRGLAEYNEQFF. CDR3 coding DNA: TGTGCCACCCGATTCCGCGGGCTAGCGGAATACAATGAGCAGTTCTTC.